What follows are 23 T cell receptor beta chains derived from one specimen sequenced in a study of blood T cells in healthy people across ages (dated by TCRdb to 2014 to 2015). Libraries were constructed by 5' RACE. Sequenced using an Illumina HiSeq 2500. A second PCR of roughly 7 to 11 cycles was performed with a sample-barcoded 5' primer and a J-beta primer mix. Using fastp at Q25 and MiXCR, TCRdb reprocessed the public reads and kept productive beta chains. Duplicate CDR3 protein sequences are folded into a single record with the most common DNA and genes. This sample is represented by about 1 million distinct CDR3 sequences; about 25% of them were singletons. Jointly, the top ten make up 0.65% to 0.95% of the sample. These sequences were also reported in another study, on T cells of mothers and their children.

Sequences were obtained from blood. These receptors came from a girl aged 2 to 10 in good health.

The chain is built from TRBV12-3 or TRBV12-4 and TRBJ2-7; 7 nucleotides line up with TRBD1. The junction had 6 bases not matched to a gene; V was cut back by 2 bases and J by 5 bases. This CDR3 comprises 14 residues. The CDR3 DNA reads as TGTGCCAGCAGTTTAAAACAGGGGTTGGACGAGCAGTACTTC. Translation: CASSLKQGLDEQYF.

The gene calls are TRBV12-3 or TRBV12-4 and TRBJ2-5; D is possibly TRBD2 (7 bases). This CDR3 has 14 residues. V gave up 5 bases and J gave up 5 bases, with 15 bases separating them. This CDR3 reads CASSPKGGYETQYF. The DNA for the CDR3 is TGTGCCAGCAGTCCAAAGGGGGGGTACGAGACCCAGTACTTC.

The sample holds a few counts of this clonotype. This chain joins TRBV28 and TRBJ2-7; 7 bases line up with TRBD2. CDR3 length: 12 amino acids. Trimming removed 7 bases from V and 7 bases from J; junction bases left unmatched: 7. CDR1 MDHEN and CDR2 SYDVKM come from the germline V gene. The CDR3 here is CASNSGLPEQYF. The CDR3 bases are TGTGCCAGCAATAGCGGGCTACCTGAGCAGTACTTC.

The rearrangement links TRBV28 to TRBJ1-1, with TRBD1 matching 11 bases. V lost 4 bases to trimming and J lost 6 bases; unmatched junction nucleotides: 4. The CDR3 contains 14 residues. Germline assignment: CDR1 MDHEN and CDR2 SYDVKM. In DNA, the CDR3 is TGTGCCAGCAGTTCCGGGACAGGGGGACCTGAAGCTTTCTTT. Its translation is CASSSGTGGPEAFF.

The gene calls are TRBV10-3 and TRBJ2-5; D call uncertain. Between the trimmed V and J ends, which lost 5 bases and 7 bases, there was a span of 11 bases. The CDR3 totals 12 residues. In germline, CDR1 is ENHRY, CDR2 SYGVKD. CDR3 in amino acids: CAISSEVGTQYF. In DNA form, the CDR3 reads TGTGCCATCAGTTCGGAAGTGGGGACCCAGTACTTC.

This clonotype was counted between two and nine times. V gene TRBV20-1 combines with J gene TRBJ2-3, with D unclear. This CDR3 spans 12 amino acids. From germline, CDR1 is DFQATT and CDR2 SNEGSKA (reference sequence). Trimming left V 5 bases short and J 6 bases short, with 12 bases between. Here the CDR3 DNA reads TGCAGTGCTGGTGATAGGCGGGATACGCAGTATTTT. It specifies CSAGDRRDTQYF.

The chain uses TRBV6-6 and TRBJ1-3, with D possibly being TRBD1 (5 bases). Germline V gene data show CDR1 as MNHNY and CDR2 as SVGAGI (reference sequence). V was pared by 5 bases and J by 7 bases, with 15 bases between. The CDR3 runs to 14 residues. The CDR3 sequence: CASSQGPVENTIYF. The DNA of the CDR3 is TGTGCCAGCAGTCAGGGTCCGGTTGAGAACACCATATATTTT.

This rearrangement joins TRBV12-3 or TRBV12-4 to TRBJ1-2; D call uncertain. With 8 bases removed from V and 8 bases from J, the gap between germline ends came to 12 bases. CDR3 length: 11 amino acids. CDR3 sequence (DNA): TGTGCCAGCGGATACGGCTTCGGCTACACCTTC. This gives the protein CASGYGFGYTF.

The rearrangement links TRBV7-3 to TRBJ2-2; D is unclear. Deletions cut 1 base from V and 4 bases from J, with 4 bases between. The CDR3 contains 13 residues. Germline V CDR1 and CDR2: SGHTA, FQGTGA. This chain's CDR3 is CASSLNPTGELFF. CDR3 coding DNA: TGTGCCAGCAGCTTAAATCCCACCGGGGAGCTGTTTTTT.

CDR3 in amino acids: CAISTGIQGGEQFF. The CDR3 nucleotides read TGTGCCATCAGTACGGGAATACAGGGTGGGGAGCAGTTCTTC. The chain links TRBV10-3 to TRBJ2-1; D possibly corresponds to TRBD1 (6 bases). Germline CDR1 is ENHRY and CDR2 is SYGVKD. The CDR3 consists of 14 residues. V was cut by 5 bases and J by 10 bases, with 18 bases left in between.

Here the CDR3 DNA reads TGCAGTGCTAGAAGTCAGGGGATCTATGGCTACACCTTC. Its translation is CSARSQGIYGYTF. The chain carries TRBV20-1 and TRBJ1-2; D might be TRBD1 (6 bases). The V gene's germline CDR1 is DFQATT and CDR2 SNEGSKA (reference sequence). The CDR3 is 13 residues long. V was trimmed by 2 bases and J by 4 bases, leaving 11 bases between them.

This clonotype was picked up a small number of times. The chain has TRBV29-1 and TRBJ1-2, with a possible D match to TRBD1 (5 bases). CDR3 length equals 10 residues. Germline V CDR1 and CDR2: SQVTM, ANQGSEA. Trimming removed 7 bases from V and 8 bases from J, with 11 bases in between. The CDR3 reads CSASRDGYTF. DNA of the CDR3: TGCAGCGCTTCTCGGGACGGCTACACCTTC.

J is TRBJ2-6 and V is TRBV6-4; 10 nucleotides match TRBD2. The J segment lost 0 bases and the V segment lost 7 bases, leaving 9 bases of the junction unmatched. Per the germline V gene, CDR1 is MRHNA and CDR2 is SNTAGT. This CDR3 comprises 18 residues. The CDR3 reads CASNPSGGPNSGANVLTF. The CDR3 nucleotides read TGTGCCAGCAACCCTAGCGGGGGCCCTAACTCTGGGGCCAACGTCCTGACTTTC.

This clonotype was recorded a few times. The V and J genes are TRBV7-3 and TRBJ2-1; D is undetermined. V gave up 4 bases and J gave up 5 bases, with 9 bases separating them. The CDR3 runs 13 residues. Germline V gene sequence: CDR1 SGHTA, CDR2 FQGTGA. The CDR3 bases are TGTGCCAGCAGCTCGGCGAACGACAATGAGCAGTTCTTC. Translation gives CASSSANDNEQFF.

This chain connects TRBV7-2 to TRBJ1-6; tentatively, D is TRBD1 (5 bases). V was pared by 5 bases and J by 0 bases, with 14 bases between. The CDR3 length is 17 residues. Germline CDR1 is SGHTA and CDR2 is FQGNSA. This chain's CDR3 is CASSRQILTSYNSPLHF. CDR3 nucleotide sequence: TGTGCCAGCAGCCGACAGATTCTTACCTCCTATAATTCACCCCTCCACTTT.

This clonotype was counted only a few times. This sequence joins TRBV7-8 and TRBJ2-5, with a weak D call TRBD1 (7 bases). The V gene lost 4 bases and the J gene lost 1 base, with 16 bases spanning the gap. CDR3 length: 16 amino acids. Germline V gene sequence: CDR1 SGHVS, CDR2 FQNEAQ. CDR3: CASSSPRGDSQETQYF. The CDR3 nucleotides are TGTGCCAGCAGCTCCCCTAGGGGGGACAGCCAAGAGACCCAGTACTTC.

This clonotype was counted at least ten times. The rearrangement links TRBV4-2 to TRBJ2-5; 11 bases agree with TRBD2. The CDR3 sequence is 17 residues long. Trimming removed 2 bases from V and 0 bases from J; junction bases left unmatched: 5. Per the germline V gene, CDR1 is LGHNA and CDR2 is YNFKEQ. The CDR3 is CASSQLGTSGYQETQYF. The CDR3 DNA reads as TGTGCCAGCAGCCAACTCGGGACTAGCGGTTACCAAGAGACCCAGTACTTC.

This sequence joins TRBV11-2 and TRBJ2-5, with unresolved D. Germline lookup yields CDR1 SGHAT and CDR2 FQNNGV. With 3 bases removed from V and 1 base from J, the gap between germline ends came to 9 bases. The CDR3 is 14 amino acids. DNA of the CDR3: TGTGCCAGCAGCTTTGTGACGGCCCAAGAGACCCAGTACTTC. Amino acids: CASSFVTAQETQYF. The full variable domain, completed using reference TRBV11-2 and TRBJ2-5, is EAGVAQSPRYKIIEKRQSVAFWCNPISGHATLYWYQQILGQGPKLLIQFQNNGVVDDSQLPKDRFSAERLKGVDSTLKIQPAKLEDSAVYLCASSFVTAQETQYFGPGTRLLVL.

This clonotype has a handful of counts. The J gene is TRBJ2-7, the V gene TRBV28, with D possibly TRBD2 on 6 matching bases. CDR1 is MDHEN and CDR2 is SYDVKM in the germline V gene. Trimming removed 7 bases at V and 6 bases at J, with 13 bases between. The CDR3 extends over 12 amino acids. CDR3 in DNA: TGTGCCAGCACCTGGGGGGTTGGCGAGCAGTACTTC. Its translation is CASTWGVGEQYF.

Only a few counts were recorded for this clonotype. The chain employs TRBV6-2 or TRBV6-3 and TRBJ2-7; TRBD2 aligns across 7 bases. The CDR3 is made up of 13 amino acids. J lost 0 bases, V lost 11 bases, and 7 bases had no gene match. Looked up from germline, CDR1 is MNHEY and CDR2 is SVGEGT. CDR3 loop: CAAGDSFSYEQYF. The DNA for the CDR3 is TGTGCCGCGGGGGACTCTTTCTCCTACGAGCAGTACTTC.

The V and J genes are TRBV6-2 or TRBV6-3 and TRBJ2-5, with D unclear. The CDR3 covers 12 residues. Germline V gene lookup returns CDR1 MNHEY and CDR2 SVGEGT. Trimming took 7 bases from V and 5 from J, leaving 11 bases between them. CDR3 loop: CASNPPWETQYF. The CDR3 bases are TGTGCCAGCAATCCCCCTTGGGAGACCCAGTACTTC.

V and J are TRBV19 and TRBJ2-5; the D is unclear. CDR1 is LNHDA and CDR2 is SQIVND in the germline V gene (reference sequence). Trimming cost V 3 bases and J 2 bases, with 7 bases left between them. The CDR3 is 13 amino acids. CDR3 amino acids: CASSIFRQETQYF. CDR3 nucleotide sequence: TGTGCCAGTAGTATTTTCAGACAAGAGACCCAGTACTTC.

The CDR3 here is CAISESRAREQYF. The CDR3, as DNA: TGTGCCATCAGTGAGTCGAGGGCGCGCGAGCAGTACTTC. The chain carries TRBV10-3 and TRBJ2-5, with D maybe TRBD2 (5 bases). The J call is doubtful: the DNA matches TRBJ2-7 better. CDR3 length: 13 amino acids. From germline, CDR1 is ENHRY and CDR2 SYGVKD.